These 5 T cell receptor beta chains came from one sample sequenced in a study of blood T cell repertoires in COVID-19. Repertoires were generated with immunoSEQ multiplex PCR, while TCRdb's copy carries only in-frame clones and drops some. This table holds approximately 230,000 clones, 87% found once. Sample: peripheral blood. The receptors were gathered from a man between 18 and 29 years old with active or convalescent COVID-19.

In nucleotides, the CDR3 is TGTGCCTGGAGTGCCGGACAGGCCAGTCAGCCCCAGCATTTT. It encodes CAWSAGQASQPQHF. The rearrangement uses TRBV30 and TRBJ1-5; TRBD1 matches 7 bases. This CDR3 is built from 14 residues. With 1 base clipped from V and 6 bases from J, the junction kept 6 bases outside the gene matches. Germline V gene sequence: CDR1 GTSNPN, CDR2 SVGIG (reference sequence).

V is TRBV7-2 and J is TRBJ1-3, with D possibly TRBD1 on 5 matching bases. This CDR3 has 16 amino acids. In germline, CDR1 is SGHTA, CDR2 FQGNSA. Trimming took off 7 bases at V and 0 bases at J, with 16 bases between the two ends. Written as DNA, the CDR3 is TGTGCCAGCAAATTAACTCCGGGGGGCTCTGGAAACACCATATATTTT. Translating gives CASKLTPGGSGNTIYF.

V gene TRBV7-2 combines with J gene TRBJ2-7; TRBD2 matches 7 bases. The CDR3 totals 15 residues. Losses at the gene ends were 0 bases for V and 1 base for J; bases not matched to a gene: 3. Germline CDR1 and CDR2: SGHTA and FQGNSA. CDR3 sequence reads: CASSLAGLDSYEQYF. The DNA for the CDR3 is TGTGCCAGCAGCTTAGCCGGACTAGATTCCTACGAGCAGTACTTC. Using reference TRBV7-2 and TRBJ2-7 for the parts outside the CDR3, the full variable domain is GAGVSQSPSNKVTEKGKDVELRCDPISGHTALYWYRQSLGQGLEFLIYFQGNSAPDKSGLPSDRFSAERTGGSVSTLTIQRTQQEDSAVYLCASSLAGLDSYEQYFGPGTRLTVT.

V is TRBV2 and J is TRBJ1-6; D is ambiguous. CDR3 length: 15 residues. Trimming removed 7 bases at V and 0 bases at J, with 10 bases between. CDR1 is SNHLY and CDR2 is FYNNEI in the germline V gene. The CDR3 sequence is CASKRESSYNSPLHF. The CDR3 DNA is TGTGCCAGCAAACGGGAGAGCTCCTATAATTCACCCCTCCACTTT.

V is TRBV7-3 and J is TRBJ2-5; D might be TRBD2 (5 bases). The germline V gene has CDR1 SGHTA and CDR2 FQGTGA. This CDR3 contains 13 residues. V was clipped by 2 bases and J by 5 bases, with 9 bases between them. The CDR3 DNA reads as TGTGCCAGCAGCTTAGAGAGGAGGGAGACCCAGTACTTC. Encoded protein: CASSLERRETQYF.